The 23 T cell receptor beta chains below were found in one sample sequenced in a study of post-analysis software for immune sequencing data (dated by TCRdb to between 2015 and 2017). The study at large found these results: Patients showed significantly higher frequencies than controls for roughly five TRBV segments, among them TRBV5-6, TRBV5-1 and TRBV20-1.

The library was obtained by PCR. Sequencer: Illumina HiSeq 2500. Unique molecular identifiers were incorporated into TCR beta cDNA libraries to reduce PCR and sequencing biases. The public reads were quality trimmed at Q25 with fastp and then assembled into clones with MiXCR by TCRdb, keeping productive beta chains. Every entry covers one CDR3 protein and lists the most common genes and DNA from its rows. For this sample the table gives 600,000 to 750,000 distinct CDR3 sequences, of which roughly three fifths were detected only once. The ten largest account for roughly 10% of the sample. Antigens of these TCRs are unknown. Sequenced sample: blood. All receptors derive from a girl aged 2-15 years with multiple sclerosis.

The gene calls are TRBV7-6 and TRBJ1-5, with a weak D call TRBD1 (6 bases). Trimming took off 4 bases at V and 2 bases at J, with 21 bases between the two ends. Looked up from germline, CDR1 is SGHVS and CDR2 is FNYEAQ. The CDR3 loop spans 18 amino acids. The CDR3 spells CASSSLRGREGGNQPQHF. For the CDR3, the DNA is TGTGCCAGCAGCTCATTAAGGGGGAGGGAGGGTGGCAATCAGCCCCAGCATTTT.

This clonotype has more than one count but fewer than ten. The rearrangement uses TRBV20-1 and TRBJ2-1; TRBD2 is a possible D gene (6 bases). V was shortened by 1 base and J by 4 bases, with 17 bases between the two germline ends. CDR1 and CDR2 from the germline V gene are DFQATT and SNEGSKA (reference sequence). The CDR3 loop spans 16 amino acids. CDR3 in DNA: TGCAGTGCTAGAGTACCGGGACTGGGAATATACAATGAGCAGTTCTTC. Amino acid sequence: CSARVPGLGIYNEQFF.

This clonotype occurred a few times. The J gene is TRBJ2-1, the V gene TRBV29-1; D is ambiguous. The CDR3 length is 17 residues. Germline V lookup: CDR1 SQVTM, CDR2 ANQGSEA. V dropped 3 bases and J dropped 0 bases, with 18 bases sitting between them. The CDR3 spells CSVEGFASTSSYNEQFF. The CDR3 DNA sequence: TGCAGCGTTGAGGGATTTGCCTCCACGAGCTCCTACAATGAGCAGTTCTTC.

This clonotype was seen a handful of times. The CDR3 DNA is TGCAGCGTTGATGGGGGAACACAAGAGACCCAGTACTTC. This codes for CSVDGGTQETQYF. This rearrangement joins TRBV29-1 to TRBJ2-5, with D possibly being TRBD1 or TRBD2 (5 bases each). Trimming took off 3 bases at V and 2 bases at J, with 10 bases between the two ends. The CDR3 length is 13 residues. The germline V gene encodes CDR1 SQVTM and CDR2 ANQGSEA.

The CDR3 sequence is CASSLVGQNKETQYF. CDR3 sequence (DNA): TGTGCCAGCAGCTTAGTGGGACAGAATAAAGAGACCCAGTACTTC. The gene calls are TRBV7-2 and TRBJ2-5, with TRBD1 matching over 7 bases. The CDR3 sequence is 15 residues long. CDR1 SGHTA and CDR2 FQGNSA come from the germline V gene. V shed 1 base, J shed 3 bases, and the junction held 5 bases outside the gene matches. Looking up the rest from reference TRBV7-2 and TRBJ2-5 gives the full variable domain: GAGVSQSPSNKVTEKGKDVELRCDPISGHTALYWYRQSLGQGLEFLIYFQGNSAPDKSGLPSDRFSAERTGGSVSTLTIQRTQQEDSAVYLCASSLVGQNKETQYFGPGTRLLVL.

V usage is TRBV20-1 and J usage is TRBJ2-6, with D unresolved. V was pared by 4 bases and J by 4 bases, with 8 bases between. CDR3 length: 13 amino acids. Germline assignment: CDR1 DFQATT and CDR2 SNEGSKA (reference sequence). The CDR3, as DNA: TGCAGTGCTATTCGGGTCGGGGCCAACGTCCTGACTTTC. Translated, it gives CSAIRVGANVLTF.

The chain uses TRBV25-1 and TRBJ1-2; D is perhaps TRBD1 (6 bases). The germline gives CDR1 MGHDK, CDR2 SYGVNS. V shed 5 bases and J shed 5 bases, with 18 bases lying between them. The CDR3 covers 15 residues. CDR3 region: CASSPPEGGRYGYTF. The CDR3 nucleotides are TGTGCCAGCAGTCCTCCTGAGGGGGGTAGATATGGCTACACCTTC.

The genes are TRBV4-3 and TRBJ2-1, with TRBD1 identical over 8 bases. The CDR3 loop spans 15 amino acids. J lost 6 bases, V lost 4 bases, and 8 bases had no gene match. Germline assignment: CDR1 LGHNA and CDR2 YSLEER. In DNA form, the CDR3 reads TGCGCCAGCAGCCTAACAGGGGGGCGTATCAATGAGCAGTTCTTC. Translation gives CASSLTGGRINEQFF.

The V and J genes are TRBV29-1 and TRBJ2-1; D call uncertain. The CDR3 runs 13 residues. V was shortened by 7 bases and J by 5 bases, with 15 bases between the two germline ends. Germline V lookup: CDR1 SQVTM, CDR2 ANQGSEA. The CDR3 coding sequence is TGCAGCGCGAGGACGAATCGGGACAATGAGCAGTTCTTC. Its translation: CSARTNRDNEQFF.

J is TRBJ2-7 and V is TRBV15; 11 bases are shared with TRBD2. The germline V gene has CDR1 LNHNV and CDR2 YYDKDF (reference sequence). CDR3 length: 16 residues. V was pared by 0 bases and J by 3 bases, with 4 bases of the junction left unmatched. The CDR3 here is CATSRDGGTSGYEQYF. CDR3 DNA sequence: TGTGCCACCAGCAGAGATGGAGGGACTAGCGGCTACGAGCAGTACTTC.

The J gene is TRBJ2-3, the V gene TRBV6-6; 8 bases line up with TRBD1. V shed 2 bases, J shed 0 bases, and the junction held 1 base outside the gene matches. The CDR3 consists of 15 residues. CDR1 MNHNY and CDR2 SVGAGI come from the germline V gene (reference sequence). Here the CDR3 reads CASSYGQGSTDTQYF. The CDR3 DNA follows: TGTGCCAGCAGTTACGGACAGGGCAGCACAGATACGCAGTATTTT.

V is TRBV5-1 and J is TRBJ1-2, with D unresolved. Germline CDR1 is SGHRS and CDR2 is YFSETQ. Trimming cost V 4 bases and J 6 bases, with 7 bases left between them. CDR3 length equals 11 residues. The CDR3 nucleotides are TGCGCCAGCAGCGATATAGATGGCTACACCTTC. Amino acids: CASSDIDGYTF.

CDR3 sequence reads: CASSQESLAGVNEQFF. CDR3 coding DNA: TGTGCCAGCAGCCAAGAATCCCTAGCGGGAGTAAATGAGCAGTTCTTC. V gene TRBV3-1 combines with J gene TRBJ2-1; 10 bases line up with TRBD2. The germline CDR1 and CDR2 sequences are LGHDT and YNNKEL (reference sequence). After removal of 0 bases from V and 7 bases from J, the junction contained 6 bases not matched to a gene. The CDR3 runs to 16 residues.

The chain links TRBV5-1 to TRBJ2-3; 13 bases align to TRBD2. This CDR3 is built from 18 residues. Germline V CDR1 and CDR2: SGHRS, YFSETQ. J lost 2 bases, V lost 0 bases, and 6 bases had no gene match. Here the CDR3 DNA reads TGCGCCAGCAGCTTGGTGGGACTAGCGGGAACCTTCACAGATACGCAGTATTTT. It translates to CASSLVGLAGTFTDTQYF.

V gene TRBV2 combines with J gene TRBJ2-1, with D perhaps TRBD1 (6 bases). The CDR3 runs 15 residues. V lost 6 bases to trimming and J lost 0 bases, with 12 bases between them. Germline CDR1 SNHLY, CDR2 FYNNEI. CDR3 region: CASRIQGSSYNEQFF. The CDR3 DNA sequence: TGTGCCAGCAGAATACAGGGAAGCTCCTACAATGAGCAGTTCTTC.

V gene TRBV6-2 or TRBV6-3 combines with J gene TRBJ2-3; D may be TRBD1 or TRBD2 (6 bases each). CDR1 is MNHEY and CDR2 is SVGEGT in the germline V gene. This CDR3 has 16 amino acids. Trimming took 4 bases from V and 3 from J, leaving 17 bases between them. In nucleotides, the CDR3 is TGTGCCAGCAGTTCCAGAAGAGGGGGAGGTACAGATACGCAGTATTTT. This codes for CASSSRRGGGTDTQYF.

The rearrangement uses TRBV5-5 and TRBJ2-1; D is unresolved. Deletions cut 0 bases from V and 8 bases from J, with 9 bases between. The CDR3 is 13 residues long. Germline values: CDR1 SGHKS, CDR2 YYEKEE (reference sequence). CDR3 DNA: TGTGCCAGCAGCTTGGGGTCGAGGTATGAGCAGTTCTTC. Encoded protein: CASSLGSRYEQFF.

The CDR3: CAIGLAGANEQFF. CDR3 nucleotide sequence: TGTGCCATTGGACTAGCGGGGGCCAATGAGCAGTTCTTC. V is TRBV10-3 and J is TRBJ2-1, with TRBD2 matching over 13 bases. Germline CDR1 and CDR2: ENHRY and SYGVKD. With 9 bases clipped from V and 6 bases from J, the junction kept 2 bases outside the gene matches. The CDR3 consists of 13 residues.

This clonotype was detected only a few times. Here the CDR3 DNA reads TGCGCCAGCAGCCAAGAATTTCCAGCGGGAGGGCCGGGCGAGCAGTACTTC. Protein: CASSQEFPAGGPGEQYF. The chain is built from TRBV4-1 and TRBJ2-5; 10 positions match TRBD2. The J call may be wrong; the DNA end is better matched by TRBJ2-7. The CDR3 runs to 17 residues. CDR1 MGHRA and CDR2 YSYEKL come from the germline V gene.

The sample holds a few counts of this clonotype. The rearrangement uses TRBV5-5 and TRBJ2-2; D is ambiguous. CDR1 and CDR2 (germline): SGHKS, YYEKEE (reference sequence). This CDR3 has 14 amino acids. The V end lost 0 bases, the J end lost 3 bases, and 6 bases lay between the germline ends. Here the CDR3 DNA reads TGTGCCAGCAGCTTGGGGCCCTACACCGGGGAGCTGTTTTTT. Protein: CASSLGPYTGELFF.

In its sample, this clonotype was seen a few times. The chain recombines TRBV28 with TRBJ2-7; 9 positions agree with TRBD1. Trimming removed 2 bases from V and 7 bases from J; junction bases left unmatched: 6. Per the germline V gene, CDR1 is MDHEN and CDR2 is SYDVKM. This CDR3 contains 14 residues. CDR3: CASSLRDRVQEQYF. As DNA, the CDR3 is TGTGCCAGCAGTTTACGGGACAGGGTTCAGGAGCAGTACTTC.

This clonotype has only a few counts. V gene TRBV10-2 combines with J gene TRBJ1-6; D unresolved. CDR1 and CDR2 from the germline V gene are WSHSY and SAAADI. The CDR3 spans 16 residues. V lost 4 bases, J lost 7 bases, and 17 bases lay in between. The CDR3 sequence: CASSAPSTPPNSPLHF. In nucleotides, the CDR3 is TGCGCCAGCAGTGCCCCTTCTACACCACCAAATTCACCCCTCCACTTT.

There are a few counts of this clonotype. The V call is TRBV20-1, the J call TRBJ2-4; D is ambiguous. The germline V gene has CDR1 DFQATT and CDR2 SNEGSKA (reference sequence). Between the trimmed V and J ends, which lost 3 bases and 8 bases, there was a span of 14 bases. The CDR3 runs to 13 residues. Here the CDR3 reads CSASPPGRDIQYF. For the CDR3, the DNA is TGCAGTGCTAGCCCTCCCGGCCGGGACATTCAGTACTTC.